This record covers a single TCR beta chain. TCRdb re-analysed the 5' RACE reads in MiXCR, keeping a single row per CDR3 protein. The sample consists of 500,000 to 700,000 distinct CDR3 sequences, under 8.5% of them appearing once. Germline CDR1 is LNHDA and CDR2 is SQIVND (reference sequence). This CDR3 comprises 17 residues. V lost 6 bases and J 3 bases, leaving 20 bases between the germline ends. The sample is drawn from a study of identical twins. The same specimen was also included in a second study, on yellow fever vaccine responses in identical twins.

The sequence was obtained from a woman aged 18-29 years in good health. Sequencing was done on a sample of PBMCs. This chain connects TRBV19 to TRBJ2-2, with D possibly TRBD1 on 5 matching bases. CDR3 amino acids: CASRNPQSGLYTGELFF. CDR3 nucleotide sequence: TGTGCCAGTAGAAACCCCCAATCAGGGTTGTACACCGGGGAGCTGTTTTTT.